One sample yielded the 13 T cell receptor beta chains listed below, sequenced in a study of tumor T cells in aggressive B-cell lymphoma. Sequencing was performed with immunoSEQ multiplex PCR; in TCRdb, only in-frame clones are kept and a portion is missing. Altogether approximately 3,100 clones are present, roughly 82% being singletons, with the ten largest covering around a sixth. The sequenced material came from tumor tissue. The receptor set was obtained from an adult with diffuse large B cell lymphoma.

The chain joins TRBV30 to TRBJ1-6; the D gene is possibly TRBD1 (6 bases). V lost 5 bases, J lost 7 bases, and 15 bases lay in between. CDR3 length: 14 residues. Germline CDR1 GTSNPN, CDR2 SVGIG (reference sequence). CDR3 in DNA: TGTGCCTGGGGTACAGGGACCCTCAATTCACCCCTCCACTTT. It encodes CAWGTGTLNSPLHF.

The gene calls are TRBV18 and TRBJ2-3, with 12 positions matching TRBD2. The CDR3 has 15 amino acids. CDR1 and CDR2 from the germline V gene are KGHSH and LQKENI. With V trimmed by 3 bases and J by 4 bases, 2 bases remained unmatched. CDR3 in DNA: TGTGCCAGCTCACCTCTAGCGGGGGGGCCAGATACGCAGTATTTT. The encoded protein is CASSPLAGGPDTQYF.

A remark on this clone: Its ends do not fully match the called genes, so a read error is possible. V is TRBV6-6 and J is TRBJ2-7; maybe TRBD2 (5 bases). The germline CDR1 and CDR2 sequences are MNHNY and SVGAGI (reference sequence). This CDR3 has 11 amino acids. The CDR3 DNA reads TGTGTCAGCAGAACGGGGTGGGGACAGTACTTC. It is translated as CVSRTGWGQYF.

This sequence joins TRBV11-3 and TRBJ2-1; 8 bases match TRBD2. The CDR3 runs 14 residues. Trimming at V came to 5 bases and at J to 2 bases, leaving 2 bases not matched to a gene. Germline V gene lookup returns CDR1 SGHNT and CDR2 YENEEA. CDR3 amino acids: CASSTGGAYNEQFF. The CDR3 coding sequence is TGTGCCAGCAGCACCGGGGGGGCCTACAATGAGCAGTTCTTC.

The chain joins TRBV18 to TRBJ1-1; a possible D gene is TRBD1 (5 bases). Trimming left V 6 bases short and J 5 bases short, with 19 bases between. Germline values: CDR1 KGHSH, CDR2 LQKENI. The CDR3 has 15 amino acids. The CDR3 loop reads CASSPPEGRETEAFF. The DNA for the CDR3 is TGTGCCAGCTCGCCGCCGGAGGGGCGCGAGACTGAAGCTTTCTTT.

The chain's CDR3 is CASSSTGVPSGNTIYF. In nucleotides, the CDR3 is TGTGCCAGCAGCTCGACAGGGGTCCCCTCTGGAAACACCATATATTTT. The V call is TRBV7-9, the J call TRBJ1-3, with 8 positions matching TRBD1. Per germline, CDR1 SEHNR and CDR2 FQNEAQ (reference sequence). This CDR3 has 16 residues. The V segment lost 4 bases and the J segment 0 bases; nucleotides outside the gene matches: 5.

The chain is built from TRBV7-6 and TRBJ2-3; D remains ambiguous. CDR1 SGHVS and CDR2 FNYEAQ come from the germline V gene. Trimming cost V 5 bases and J 7 bases, with 19 bases left between them. The CDR3 spans 15 residues. This CDR3 is CASSLVPFKENTQYF. The CDR3 DNA reads TGTGCCAGCAGCCTCGTACCTTTCAAGGAGAATACGCAGTATTTT.

This chain uses TRBV18 with TRBJ1-3, with a possible D match to TRBD1 (6 bases). Germline V gene data show CDR1 as KGHSH and CDR2 as LQKENI. V dropped 2 bases and J dropped 4 bases, with 12 bases sitting between them. CDR3 length: 15 residues. CDR3 region: CASSPSGQYGNTIYF. The CDR3 nucleotides read TGTGCCAGCTCACCAAGCGGACAGTACGGAAACACCATATATTTT.

V gene TRBV19 combines with J gene TRBJ1-2; D uncertain. In germline, CDR1 is LNHDA, CDR2 SQIVND (reference sequence). The CDR3 loop spans 13 amino acids. Trimming took off 3 bases at V and 6 bases at J, with 11 bases between the two ends. The CDR3 spells CASSIGVGDGYTF. The CDR3, as DNA: TGTGCCAGTAGTATCGGGGTTGGAGATGGCTACACCTTC.

This chain uses TRBV10-3 with TRBJ1-1; a weak D match, TRBD1 (6 bases). There are 14 residues in the CDR3. Germline V gene sequence: CDR1 ENHRY, CDR2 SYGVKD. With 6 bases removed from V and 0 bases from J, the gap between germline ends came to 11 bases. CDR3 nucleotide sequence: TGTGCCATCAGGGGGACATACATGAACACTGAAGCTTTCTTT. It codes for CAIRGTYMNTEAFF.

The chain recombines TRBV4-3 with TRBJ1-4, with D uncertain. The CDR3 consists of 15 residues. Germline assignment: CDR1 LGHNA and CDR2 YSLEER. The ends were cut back, 0 bases at V and 5 bases at J, with 10 bases in the middle. The CDR3 nucleotides are TGCGCCAGCAGCCAAGAAGAAACGGAGAATGAAAAACTGTTTTTT. This translates into CASSQEETENEKLFF.

The V call is TRBV4-2, the J call TRBJ2-1, with D possibly TRBD2 on 6 matching bases. The CDR3 runs 16 residues. Trimming shortened V by 0 bases and J by 2 bases, and 11 bases separated the two germline ends. The germline V gene encodes CDR1 LGHNA and CDR2 YNFKEQ. The CDR3 DNA reads TGTGCCAGCAGCCAAGAATTAGCGGATACCTACAATGAGCAGTTCTTC. Translation: CASSQELADTYNEQFF.

The chain carries TRBV2 and TRBJ1-4, with 7 bases lining up with TRBD1. The CDR3 runs to 14 residues. Per germline, CDR1 SNHLY and CDR2 FYNNEI. Losses at the gene ends were 7 bases for V and 4 bases for J; bases not matched to a gene: 6. As DNA, the CDR3 is TGTGCCAGCATTAAGGACAGGATTAATGAAAAACTGTTTTTT. Encoded protein: CASIKDRINEKLFF.